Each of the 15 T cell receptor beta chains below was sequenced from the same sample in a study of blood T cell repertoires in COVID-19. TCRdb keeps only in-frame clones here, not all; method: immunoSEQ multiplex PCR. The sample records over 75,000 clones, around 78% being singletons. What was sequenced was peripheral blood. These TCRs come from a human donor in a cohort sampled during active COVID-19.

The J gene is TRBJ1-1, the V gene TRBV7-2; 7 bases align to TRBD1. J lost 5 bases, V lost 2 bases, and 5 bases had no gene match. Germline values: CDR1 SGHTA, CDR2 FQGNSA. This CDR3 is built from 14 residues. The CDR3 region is CASSLKGAVTEAFF. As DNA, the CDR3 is TGTGCCAGCAGCTTAAAGGGGGCGGTGACTGAAGCTTTCTTT.

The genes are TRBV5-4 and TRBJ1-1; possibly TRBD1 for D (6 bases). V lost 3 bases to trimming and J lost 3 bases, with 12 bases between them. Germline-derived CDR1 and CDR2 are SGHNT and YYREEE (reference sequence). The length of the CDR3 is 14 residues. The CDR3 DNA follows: TGTGCCAGCAGCTCGACACAGGGCCACACTGAAGCTTTCTTT. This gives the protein CASSSTQGHTEAFF.

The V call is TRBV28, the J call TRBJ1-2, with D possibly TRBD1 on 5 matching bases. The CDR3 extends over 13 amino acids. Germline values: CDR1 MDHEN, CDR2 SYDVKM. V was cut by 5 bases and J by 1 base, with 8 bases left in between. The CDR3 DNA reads TGTGCCAGCAGTCCAGGGTTTAACTATGGCTACACCTTC. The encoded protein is CASSPGFNYGYTF.

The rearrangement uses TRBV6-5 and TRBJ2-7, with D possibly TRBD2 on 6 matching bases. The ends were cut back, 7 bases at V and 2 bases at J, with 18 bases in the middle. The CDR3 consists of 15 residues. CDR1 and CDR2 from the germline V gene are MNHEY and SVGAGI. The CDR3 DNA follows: TGTGCCAGCACCTTCTCTCAAACGGGGGCCTACGAGCAGTACTTC. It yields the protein CASTFSQTGAYEQYF.

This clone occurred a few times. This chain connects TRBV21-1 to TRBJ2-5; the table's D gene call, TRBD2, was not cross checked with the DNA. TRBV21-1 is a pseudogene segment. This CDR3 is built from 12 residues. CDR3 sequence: CAGPGFQETQYF. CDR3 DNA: TGTGCTGGGCCGGGGTTCCAAGAGACCCAGTACTTC.

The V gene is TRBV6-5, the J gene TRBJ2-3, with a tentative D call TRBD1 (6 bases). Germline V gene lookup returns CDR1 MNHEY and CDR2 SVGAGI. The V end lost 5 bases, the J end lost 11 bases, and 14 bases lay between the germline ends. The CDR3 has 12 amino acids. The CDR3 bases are TGTGCCAGCAGTCCAGGGGTGTGGGTGCAGTATTTT. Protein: CASSPGVWVQYF.

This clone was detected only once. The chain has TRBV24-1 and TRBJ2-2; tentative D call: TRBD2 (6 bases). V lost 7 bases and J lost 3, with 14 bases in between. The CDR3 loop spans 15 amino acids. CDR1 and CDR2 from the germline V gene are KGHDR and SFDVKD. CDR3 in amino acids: CATRDGGADTGELFF. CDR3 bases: TGTGCCACCAGGGACGGCGGGGCAGACACCGGGGAGCTGTTTTTT.

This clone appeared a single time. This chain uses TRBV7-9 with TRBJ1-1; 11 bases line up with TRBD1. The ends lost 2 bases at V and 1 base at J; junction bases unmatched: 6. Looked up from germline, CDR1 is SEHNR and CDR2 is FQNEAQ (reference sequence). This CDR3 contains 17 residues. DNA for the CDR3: TGTGCCAGCAGCTTATTACCGGGACAGGGGGAGAACACTGAAGCTTTCTTT. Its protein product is CASSLLPGQGENTEAFF.

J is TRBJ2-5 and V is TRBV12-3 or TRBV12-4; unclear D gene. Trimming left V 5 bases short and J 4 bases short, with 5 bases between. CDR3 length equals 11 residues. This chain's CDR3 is CASSPRETQYF. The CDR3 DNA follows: TGTGCCAGCAGTCCCCGAGAGACCCAGTACTTC.

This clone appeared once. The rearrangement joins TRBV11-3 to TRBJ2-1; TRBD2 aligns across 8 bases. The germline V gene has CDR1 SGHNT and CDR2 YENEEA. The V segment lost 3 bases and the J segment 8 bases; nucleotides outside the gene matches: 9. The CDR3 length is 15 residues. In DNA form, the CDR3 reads TGTGCCAGCAGCTTGTTTAGCGGGGTAGGAGATGAGCAGTTCTTC. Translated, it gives CASSLFSGVGDEQFF.

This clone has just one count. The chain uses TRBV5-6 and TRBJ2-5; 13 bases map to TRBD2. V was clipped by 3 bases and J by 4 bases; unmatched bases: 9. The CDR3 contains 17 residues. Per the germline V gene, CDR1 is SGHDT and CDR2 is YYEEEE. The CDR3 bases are TGTGCCAGCAGCTCCCTTTGGACTAGCGGGGGCCGAGAGACCCAGTACTTC. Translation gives CASSSLWTSGGRETQYF.

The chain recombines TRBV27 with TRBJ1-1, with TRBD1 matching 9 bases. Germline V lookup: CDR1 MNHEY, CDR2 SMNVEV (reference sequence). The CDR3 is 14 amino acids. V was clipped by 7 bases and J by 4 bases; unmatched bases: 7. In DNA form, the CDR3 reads TGTGCCAGCACCTTATCGACAGGGGGCACTGAAGCTTTCTTT. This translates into CASTLSTGGTEAFF.

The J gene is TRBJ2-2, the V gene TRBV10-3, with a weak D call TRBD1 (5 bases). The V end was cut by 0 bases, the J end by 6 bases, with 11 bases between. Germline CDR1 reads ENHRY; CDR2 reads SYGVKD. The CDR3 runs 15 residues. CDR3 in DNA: TGTGCCATCAGTGAGTCGATTAGGGGCGCCGGGGAGCTGTTTTTT. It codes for CAISESIRGAGELFF.

The CDR3 DNA reads as TGTGCCAGCAGTGAAAGGACACCTTTCACCGGGGAGCTGTTTTTT. Translating it yields CASSERTPFTGELFF. The V gene is TRBV6-1, the J gene TRBJ2-2, with D possibly matching TRBD1 (5 bases). V was cut by 2 bases and J by 4 bases, with 11 bases left in between. Germline V gene data show CDR1 as MNHNS and CDR2 as SASEGT. The CDR3 totals 15 residues.

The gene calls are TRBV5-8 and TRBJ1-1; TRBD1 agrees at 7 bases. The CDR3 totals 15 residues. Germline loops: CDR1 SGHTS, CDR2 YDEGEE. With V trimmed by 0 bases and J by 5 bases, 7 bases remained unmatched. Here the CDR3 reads CASSLAAGGRTEAFF. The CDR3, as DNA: TGTGCCAGCAGCTTGGCCGCAGGGGGTAGGACTGAAGCTTTCTTT.